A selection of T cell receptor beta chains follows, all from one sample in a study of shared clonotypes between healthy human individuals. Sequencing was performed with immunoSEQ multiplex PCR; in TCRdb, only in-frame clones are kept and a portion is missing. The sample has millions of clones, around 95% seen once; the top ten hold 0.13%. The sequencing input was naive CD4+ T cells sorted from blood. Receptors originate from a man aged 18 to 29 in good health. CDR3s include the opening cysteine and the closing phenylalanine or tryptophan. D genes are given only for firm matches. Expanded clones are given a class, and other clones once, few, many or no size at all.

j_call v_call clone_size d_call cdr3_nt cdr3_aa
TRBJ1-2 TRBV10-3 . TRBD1 TGTGCCATCAGGGGGGACAGTTCGCTAAGGGGCTACACCTTC CAIRGDSSLRGYTF
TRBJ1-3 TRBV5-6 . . TGTGCCAGCAGCTCCTCGACAGGTGAGACCCTCTCTGGAAACACCATATATTTT CASSSSTGETLSGNTIYF
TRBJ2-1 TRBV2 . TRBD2 TGTGCCAGCATTGGACTAGCGGGTCCCTTTGAGCAGTTCTTC CASIGLAGPFEQFF
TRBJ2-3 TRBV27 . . TGTGCCAGCAGTTCTCTTATATGGTCAGTTGACACTAGCACAGATACGCAGTATTTT CASSSLIWSVDTSTDTQYF
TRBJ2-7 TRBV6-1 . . TGTGCCAGCAGTGGGAAAGGGGGAGTGGGCGAGCAGTACTTC CASSGKGGVGEQYF
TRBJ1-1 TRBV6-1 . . TGTGCCAGCAGCAGATACAGCACTGAAGCTTTCTTT CASSRYSTEAFF
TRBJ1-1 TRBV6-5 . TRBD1 TGTGCCAGCAGTTACGCAACAGGGGCGAGGGACACTGAAGCTTTCTTT CASSYATGARDTEAFF
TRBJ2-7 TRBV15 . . TGTGCCACCAGCAGAGAGCGGGGCCCCTACGAGCAGTACTTC CATSRERGPYEQYF
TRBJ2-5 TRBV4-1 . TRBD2 TGCGCCAGCAGCCGGACTAGCAGCCAAGAGACCCAGTACTTC CASSRTSSQETQYF
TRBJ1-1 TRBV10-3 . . TGTGCCATCAAACGCAGCGAGAACACTGAAGCTTTCTTT CAIKRSENTEAFF
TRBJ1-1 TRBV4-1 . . TGCGCCAGCAGCCAAGAAGGGGGGCAGGGTACGAACACTGAAGCTTTCTTT CASSQEGGQGTNTEAFF
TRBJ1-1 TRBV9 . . TGTGCCAGCAGCTCGCAGGTGGGCACTGAAGCTTTCTTT CASSSQVGTEAFF
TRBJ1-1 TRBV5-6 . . TGTGCCAGCAGCTTGGCGCCAGGCGTTGAAGCTTTCTTT CASSLAPGVEAFF
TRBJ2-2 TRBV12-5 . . TGTGCTAGTGGTTTGGTAATGGGGGCGAACACCGGGGAGCTGTTTTTT CASGLVMGANTGELFF
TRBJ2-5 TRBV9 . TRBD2 TGTGCCAGCAGCGTAGCCCTCACCAGCGGGGAAGAGACCCAGTACTTC CASSVALTSGEETQYF
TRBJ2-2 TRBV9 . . TGTGCCAGCAGCGTAGGCGGTAGAGTGAACACCGGGGAGCTGTTTTTT CASSVGGRVNTGELFF
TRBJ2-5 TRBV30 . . TGTGCCGCAAAACGGGACACCGTATCCCAAGAGACCCAGTACTTC CAAKRDTVSQETQYF
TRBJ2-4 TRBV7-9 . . TGTGCCAGCAGCGCCACTAGTACCAAAAACATTCAGTACTTC CASSATSTKNIQYF
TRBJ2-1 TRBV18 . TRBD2 TGTGCCAGCTCACTGGGAGGGAAAAGTGCCTACAATGAGCAGTTCTTC CASSLGGKSAYNEQFF
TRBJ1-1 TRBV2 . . TGTGCCAGCACGGTAGGGGTTAACACTGAAGCTTTCTTT CASTVGVNTEAFF
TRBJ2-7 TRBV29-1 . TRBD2 TGCAGCGTTTATTTCTCGAGCGGGAGCTACGAGCAGTACTTC CSVYFSSGSYEQYF
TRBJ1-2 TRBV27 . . TGTGCCAGCAGTTCTGGGGGGCCTTATGGCTACACCTTC CASSSGGPYGYTF
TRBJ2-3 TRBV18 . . TGTGCCAGCTCAGACAGTAGCACAGATACGCAGTATTTT CASSDSSTDTQYF
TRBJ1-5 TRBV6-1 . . TGTGCCAGCAGTGATATCTCCGGGAAGGGGATTTATAGCAATCAGCCCCAGCATTTT CASSDISGKGIYSNQPQHF
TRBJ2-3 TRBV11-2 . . TGTGCCAGCAGCTTATCCAGGAACACAGATACGCAGTATTTT CASSLSRNTDTQYF
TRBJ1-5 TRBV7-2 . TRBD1 TGTGCCAGCAGCCAAGGGGGCAGGAATCAGCCCCAGCATTTT CASSQGGRNQPQHF
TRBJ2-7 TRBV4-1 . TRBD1 TGCGCCAGCACTTTACGACAGGGGTCGACCTACGAGCAGTACTTC CASTLRQGSTYEQYF
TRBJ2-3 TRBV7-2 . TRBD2 TGTGCCAGCAGCTTTAGCGGGGGCACAGATACGCAGTATTTT CASSFSGGTDTQYF
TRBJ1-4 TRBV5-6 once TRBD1 TGTGCCAGCAGCTGGACCACAGGGGGCGCATTAACTAATGAAAAACTGTTTTTT CASSWTTGGALTNEKLFF
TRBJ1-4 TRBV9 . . TGTGCCAGCAGCGTAGGGGGCGGAAATGAAAAACTGTTTTTT CASSVGGGNEKLFF
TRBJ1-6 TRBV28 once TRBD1 TGTGCCAGCAGTTTTGGGGACAGAGATTATTCACCCCTCCACTTT CASSFGDRDYSPLHF
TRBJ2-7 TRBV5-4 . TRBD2 TGTGCCAGCAGCGGGGGAGGGTATGATACCTACGAGCAGTACTTC CASSGGGYDTYEQYF
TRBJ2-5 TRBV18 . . TGTGCCAGCTCACCGGGCCCCCAGAGAGAGACCCAGTACTTC CASSPGPQRETQYF
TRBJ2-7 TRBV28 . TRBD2 TGTGCCAGCAGCCTAGGCGGGGGAGTTGACTTC CASSLGGGVDF
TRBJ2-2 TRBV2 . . TGTGCCAGCAGTGAATTAGAAGCGCCCGTAGAGCTGTTTTTT CASSELEAPVELFF
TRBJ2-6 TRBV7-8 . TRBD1 TGTGCCAGCAGCCAGGACAGGGGGGCTCTGGGAGCCAACGTCCTGACTTTC CASSQDRGALGANVLTF
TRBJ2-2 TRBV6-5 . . TGTGCCAGCAGGGGGCGGGGAGACACCGGGGAGCTGTTTTTT CASRGRGDTGELFF
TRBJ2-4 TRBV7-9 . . TGTGCCAGCAGCGGAAGACTAGCCAAAAACATTCAGTACTTC CASSGRLAKNIQYF
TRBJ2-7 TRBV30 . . TGTGCCTGGAGGGAGGGGCGGGGATACGAGCAGTACTTC CAWREGRGYEQYF
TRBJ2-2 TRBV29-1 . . TGCAGCGTTGGTTACAGGGAAATAAGCGGGGAGCTGTTTTTT CSVGYREISGELFF
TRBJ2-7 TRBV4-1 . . TGCGCCAGCAGCCAAGTTCGGGGCGAGCAGTACTTC CASSQVRGEQYF
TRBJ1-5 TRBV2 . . TGTGCCAGCCACCGGGACACCACCAATCAGCCCCAGCATTTT CASHRDTTNQPQHF
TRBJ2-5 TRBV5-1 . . TGCGCCAGCAGCTTGGACGTAGGGGGCCAAGAGACCCAGTACTTC CASSLDVGGQETQYF
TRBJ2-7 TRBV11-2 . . TGTGCCAGCAGCCCCCTTCAGGGGCTTGGCTCCTACGAGCAGTACTTC CASSPLQGLGSYEQYF
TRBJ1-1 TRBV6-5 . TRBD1 TGTGCCAGCAGGAACAGGGGCATCACTGAAGCTTTCTTT CASRNRGITEAFF
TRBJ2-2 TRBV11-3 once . TGTGCCAGCAGCACAATGGGGGGACTTACGAACACCGGGGAGCTGTTTTTT CASSTMGGLTNTGELFF
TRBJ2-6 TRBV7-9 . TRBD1 TGTGCCAGCAGCCGAGCCGGGACAGCTGGGGCCAACGTCCTGACTTTC CASSRAGTAGANVLTF
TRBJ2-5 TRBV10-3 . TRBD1 TGTGCCATCAGTGAGACAGGGGAAGAGACCCAGTACTTC CAISETGEETQYF
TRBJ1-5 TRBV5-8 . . TGTGCCAGCAGCGGCCTGTTTAAAGGAAGCAATCAGCCCCAGCATTTT CASSGLFKGSNQPQHF
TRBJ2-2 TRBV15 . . TGTGCCACCAGCAGAGATGGCTTGAGCACCGGGGAGCTGTTTTTT CATSRDGLSTGELFF
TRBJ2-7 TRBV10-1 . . TGCGCCAGCAGTGAGACTTCGAATCAGGGCCACGAGCAGTACTTC CASSETSNQGHEQYF
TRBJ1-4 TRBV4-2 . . TGTGCCAGCAGCCTAGGGGGGACGGTGTTAAATGAAAAACTGTTTTTT CASSLGGTVLNEKLFF
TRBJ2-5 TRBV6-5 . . TGTGCCAGCAGCCAAGGAGGGACCCAGTACTTC CASSQGGTQYF
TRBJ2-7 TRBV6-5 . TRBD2 TGTGCCAGTCGGGCACTAGCGGGAGGTCGCTACGAGCAGTACTTC CASRALAGGRYEQYF
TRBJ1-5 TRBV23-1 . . TGCGCCAGCAGTCAATCCGACCGCTTCAATCAGCCCCAGCATTTT CASSQSDRFNQPQHF
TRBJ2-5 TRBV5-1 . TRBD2 TGCGCCAGCAGCGCGACTAGCGGGGCGATAGAGACCCAGTACTTC CASSATSGAIETQYF